This record concerns one T cell receptor (beta chain) sequence. Trimming took 5 bases from V and 0 from J, leaving 7 bases between them. Germline CDR1 and CDR2: MNHNS and SASEGT. This CDR3 has 13 amino acids. These data are taken from a study of shared clonotypes between healthy human individuals. Assay: immunoSEQ multiplex PCR; the TCRdb copy retains only in-frame clones and omits some. This table has over a million clones, more than 95% appearing once. This TCR was recovered from a man aged 30-40 years in good health. The specimen sequenced was naive CD4+ T cells sorted from blood. As for subset: CD45RA+ positively selected. The V call is TRBV6-1, the J call TRBJ1-1; D is unresolved. The CDR3 bases are TGTGCCAGCAGTAGGAAAATGAACACTGAAGCTTTCTTT. This gives the protein CASSRKMNTEAFF.